The rows below give T cell receptor beta chains drawn from one sample of a study of blood T cell repertoires in COVID-19. Profiling relied on immunoSEQ multiplex PCR, and the TCRdb table lists in-frame clones only, not all of them. Of 160,000 or so clones in the sample, roughly 80% were seen once. The specimen sequenced was peripheral blood. Source of these receptors: a human donor in a cohort sampled during active COVID-19. CDR3s include the opening cysteine and the closing phenylalanine or tryptophan. The D gene is left open where the match is weak. Clone size appears in some rows only: once, few, many, or a class for an expanded clone.

V: TRBV7-9
size: NA
D: NA
J: TRBJ2-5
CDR3: CASTLDPGETQYF
DNA: TGTGCCAGCACCTTAGATCCAGGGGAGACCCAGTACTTC

V: TRBV6-5
size: once
D: TRBD1
J: TRBJ1-2
CDR3: CASSYSSAGGGYGYTF
DNA: TGTGCCAGCAGTTACTCCTCGGCAGGGGGTGGCTATGGCTACACCTTC

V: TRBV6-2/TRBV6-3
size: NA
D: NA
J: TRBJ1-1
CDR3: CASSYPGSRVLAFF
DNA: TGTGCCAGCAGTTACCCGGGTTCGAGGGTGCTGGCTTTCTTT

V: TRBV7-9
size: NA
D: NA
J: TRBJ1-1
CDR3: CASSLLGVTEAFF
DNA: TGTGCCAGCAGCTTACTGGGAGTCACTGAAGCTTTCTTT

V: TRBV7-9
size: NA
D: NA
J: TRBJ1-1
CDR3: CASSLALGADTEAFF
DNA: TGTGCCAGCAGCTTAGCCCTGGGGGCGGACACTGAAGCTTTCTTT

V: TRBV28
size: NA
D: TRBD2
J: TRBJ2-1
CDR3: CASSLPGGFEQFF
DNA: TGTGCCAGCAGTCTCCCGGGGGGATTTGAGCAGTTCTTC

V: TRBV2
size: once
D: NA
J: TRBJ2-7
CDR3: CASSDREPMDYEQYF
DNA: TGTGCCAGCAGTGACCGGGAGCCCATGGACTACGAGCAGTACTTC

V: TRBV29-1
size: NA
D: TRBD2
J: TRBJ2-2
CDR3: CSGTRGGAGNTGELFF
DNA: TGCAGCGGGACGCGGGGGGGCGCGGGGAACACCGGGGAGCTGTTTTTT

V: TRBV6-5
size: once
D: TRBD1
J: TRBJ1-1
CDR3: CASSQQGARTEAFF
DNA: TGTGCCAGCAGCCAACAGGGGGCGCGTACTGAAGCTTTCTTT

V: TRBV5-6
size: NA
D: NA
J: TRBJ2-4
CDR3: CASSPRPLDIQYF
DNA: TGTGCCAGCAGCCCGCGGCCCCTGGACATTCAGTACTTC

V: TRBV11-2
size: few
D: NA
J: TRBJ1-5
CDR3: CASSLDREQPQHF
DNA: TGTGCCAGCAGCTTAGATAGAGAGCAGCCCCAGCATTTT

V: TRBV28
size: NA
D: TRBD1
J: TRBJ1-6
CDR3: CASRERTGGLNSPLHF
DNA: TGTGCCAGCAGAGAGAGGACAGGGGGCTTGAATTCACCCCTCCACTTT

V: TRBV15
size: NA
D: NA
J: TRBJ1-1
CDR3: CATSRAKRSVNTEAFF
DNA: TGTGCCACCAGCAGAGCGAAGAGGTCGGTGAACACTGAAGCTTTCTTT

V: TRBV3-1/TRBV3-2
size: NA
D: NA
J: TRBJ1-2
CDR3: CASSHSGGRYGYTF
DNA: TGTGCCAGCAGCCATTCCGGGGGTCGGTATGGCTACACCTTC

V: TRBV15
size: NA
D: TRBD1
J: TRBJ2-7
CDR3: CATSPTGTGGYEQYF
DNA: TGTGCCACCAGCCCAACAGGGACAGGGGGCTACGAGCAGTACTTC

V: TRBV2
size: NA
D: TRBD1
J: TRBJ2-7
CDR3: CASTRTGGGEQYF
DNA: TGTGCCAGCACCAGGACAGGGGGCGGCGAGCAGTACTTC

V: TRBV7-9
size: NA
D: NA
J: TRBJ2-7
CDR3: CASSTIAGSSYEQYF
DNA: TGTGCCAGCAGCACAATAGCCGGGAGCTCCTACGAGCAGTACTTC

V: TRBV20-1
size: NA
D: TRBD1
J: TRBJ2-5
CDR3: CSASSSDRGRETQYF
DNA: TGCAGTGCTAGTTCCTCGGACAGGGGGCGAGAGACCCAGTACTTC

V: TRBV20-1
size: once
D: NA
J: TRBJ1-4
CDR3: CSASSGIATNEKLFF
DNA: TGCAGTGCTAGTTCAGGGATCGCAACTAATGAAAAACTGTTTTTT

V: TRBV11-1
size: once
D: NA
J: TRBJ1-2
CDR3: CASSYAGRDTNYGYTF
DNA: TGTGCCAGCAGCTACGCGGGACGGGATACTAACTATGGCTACACCTTC

V: TRBV7-9
size: NA
D: TRBD2
J: TRBJ2-1
CDR3: CASSFSGSRDEQFF
DNA: TGTGCCAGCAGCTTTAGCGGGAGCAGGGATGAGCAGTTCTTC

V: TRBV29-1
size: NA
D: NA
J: TRBJ2-7
CDR3: CSVEEGNRVDEQYF
DNA: TGCAGCGTTGAAGAAGGGAACAGGGTGGACGAGCAGTACTTC

V: TRBV7-2
size: once
D: NA
J: TRBJ2-2
CDR3: CASTGDSHTGELFF
DNA: TGTGCCAGCACCGGGGACTCCCACACCGGGGAGCTGTTTTTT

V: TRBV10-3
size: NA
D: TRBD2
J: TRBJ2-7
CDR3: CASRGTSGSVRSFEQYF
DNA: TGTGCCAGTCGGGGGACTAGCGGGAGCGTCCGCTCCTTCGAGCAGTACTTC

V: TRBV7-2
size: NA
D: TRBD2
J: TRBJ2-2
CDR3: CASSIQRLAGGANTGELFF
DNA: TGTGCCAGCAGCATTCAACGACTAGCGGGGGGGGCGAACACCGGGGAGCTGTTTTTT

V: TRBV28
size: NA
D: NA
J: TRBJ1-5
CDR3: CASSFPRTAGQPQHF
DNA: TGTGCCAGCAGTTTCCCCCGGACAGCCGGTCAGCCCCAGCATTTT

V: TRBV20-1
size: NA
D: NA
J: TRBJ1-2
CDR3: CSASIQGGYGYTF
DNA: TGCAGTGCTAGTATCCAAGGGGGCTATGGCTACACCTTC

V: TRBV6-5
size: NA
D: TRBD2
J: TRBJ2-2
CDR3: CASSYPGRAGELFF
DNA: TGTGCCAGCAGTTACCCCGGGAGGGCCGGGGAGCTGTTTTTT

V: TRBV21-1
size: NA
D: NA
J: TRBJ2-7
CDR3: CASIWTGPYEQYF
DNA: TGTGCCAGCATCTGGACAGGGCCTTACGAGCAGTACTTC

V: TRBV3-1/TRBV3-2
size: NA
D: TRBD1
J: TRBJ1-2
CDR3: CASSPTGGGYGYTF
DNA: TGTGCCAGCAGCCCTACAGGGGGCGGTTATGGCTACACCTTC

V: TRBV9
size: NA
D: NA
J: TRBJ1-4
CDR3: CASSPVEGKLFF
DNA: TGTGCCAGCAGCCCAGTAGAGGGAAAACTGTTTTTT

V: TRBV4-2
size: NA
D: TRBD2
J: TRBJ2-5
CDR3: CASSQEPSGGAGETQYF
DNA: TGTGCCAGCAGCCAAGAGCCTAGCGGGGGGGCCGGGGAGACCCAGTACTTC

V: TRBV18
size: NA
D: TRBD2
J: TRBJ2-1
CDR3: CASSPKSGTSGSVEQFF
DNA: TGTGCCAGCTCACCCAAATCCGGGACTAGCGGGAGTGTTGAGCAGTTCTTC

V: TRBV3-1/TRBV3-2
size: NA
D: TRBD1
J: TRBJ2-1
CDR3: CASSQLDRGVYNEQFF
DNA: TGTGCCAGCAGCCAACTCGACAGGGGGGTGTACAATGAGCAGTTCTTC

V: TRBV10-3
size: NA
D: TRBD2
J: TRBJ2-3
CDR3: CASRGGSTDTQYF
DNA: TGTGCCAGCCGCGGGGGGTCCACAGATACGCAGTATTTT

V: TRBV2
size: NA
D: TRBD1
J: TRBJ1-5
CDR3: CASGDRVGSNQPQHF
DNA: TGTGCCAGCGGTGACAGGGTGGGTAGCAATCAGCCCCAGCATTTT

V: TRBV7-2
size: NA
D: NA
J: TRBJ2-3
CDR3: CASSPRYRGTDTQYF
DNA: TGTGCCAGCAGCCCACGATACAGGGGCACAGATACGCAGTATTTT

V: TRBV24-1
size: NA
D: NA
J: TRBJ2-5
CDR3: CATSDHGEFETQYF
DNA: TGTGCCACCAGTGATCATGGGGAGTTTGAGACCCAGTACTTC

V: TRBV5-6
size: NA
D: NA
J: TRBJ1-2
CDR3: CASSLEGEFVYGYTF
DNA: TGTGCCAGCAGCTTGGAGGGGGAATTCGTCTATGGCTACACCTTC

V: TRBV11-2
size: few
D: TRBD2
J: TRBJ2-7
CDR3: CASSETSGRAEQYF
DNA: TGTGCCAGCAGCGAAACTAGCGGGAGGGCCGAGCAGTACTTC

V: TRBV10-3
size: NA
D: NA
J: TRBJ1-5
CDR3: CAISEAGNQPQHF
DNA: TGTGCCATCAGTGAAGCAGGGAATCAGCCCCAGCATTTT

V: TRBV4-2
size: NA
D: TRBD2
J: TRBJ2-1
CDR3: CASSQDFQAGGHNEQFF
DNA: TGTGCCAGCAGCCAAGATTTCCAAGCGGGGGGGCACAATGAGCAGTTCTTC

V: TRBV18
size: NA
D: NA
J: TRBJ2-5
CDR3: CASTQNREETQYF
DNA: TGTGCCAGCACACAAAACAGGGAAGAGACCCAGTACTTC

V: TRBV5-1
size: NA
D: TRBD1
J: TRBJ2-2
CDR3: CASSSSGQGALSGELFF
DNA: TGCGCCAGCAGCAGCTCCGGACAGGGGGCATTATCCGGGGAGCTGTTTTTT

V: TRBV6-2/TRBV6-3
size: once
D: TRBD1
J: TRBJ1-5
CDR3: CASSSDRAYQPQHF
DNA: TGTGCCAGCAGTTCGGACAGGGCTTATCAGCCCCAGCATTTT

V: TRBV7-9
size: NA
D: TRBD2
J: TRBJ2-1
CDR3: CASSLALAGGSDEQFF
DNA: TGTGCCAGCAGCTTAGCTCTAGCGGGAGGATCAGATGAGCAGTTCTTC

V: TRBV9
size: once
D: TRBD1
J: TRBJ2-7
CDR3: CASSPSDREYEQYF
DNA: TGTGCCAGCAGCCCTTCGGACAGGGAATACGAGCAGTACTTC

V: TRBV5-4
size: few
D: TRBD1
J: TRBJ1-5
CDR3: CASSFQGVLQPQHF
DNA: TGTGCCAGCAGCTTTCAGGGGGTCCTTCAGCCCCAGCATTTT

V: TRBV27
size: NA
D: TRBD2
J: TRBJ2-7
CDR3: CASRSRGGLALEQYF
DNA: TGTGCCAGCCGCTCCCGGGGGGGACTAGCACTCGAGCAGTACTTC

V: TRBV12-3/TRBV12-4
size: once
D: NA
J: TRBJ1-2
CDR3: CASSLGHNYGYTF
DNA: TGTGCCAGCAGTTTAGGGCACAACTATGGCTACACCTTC

V: TRBV27
size: NA
D: TRBD1
J: TRBJ2-7
CDR3: CASSGQGRTEQYF
DNA: TGTGCCAGCAGTGGACAGGGTAGAACCGAGCAGTACTTC

V: TRBV2
size: few
D: NA
J: TRBJ1-6
CDR3: CASWPTRDSPLHF
DNA: TGTGCCAGCTGGCCCACTAGGGATTCACCCCTCCACTTT

V: TRBV7-2
size: NA
D: NA
J: TRBJ2-7
CDR3: CASSLAGREQYF
DNA: TGTGCCAGCAGCTTAGCGGGCAGGGAGCAGTACTTC